This entry lists 11 T cell receptor beta chains sequenced from one sample in a study of cytomegalovirus exposure and HLA in healthy donors. Primers for the PCR totalled 60 Vbeta and 13 Jbeta. Libraries were prepared by immunoSEQ multiplex PCR; TCRdb keeps only in-frame clonotypes and omits some of them. Of about 93,000 clones listed, roughly four fifths were seen once; the top ten hold roughly 0.63%. Sequencing was carried out using PBMCs. The source of these receptors is a man younger than 45 in good health and CMV-seronegative.

This chain connects TRBV10-3 to TRBJ1-1; D is unclear. Between the trimmed V and J ends, which lost 4 bases and 1 base, there was a span of 10 bases. The germline V gene encodes CDR1 ENHRY and CDR2 SYGVKD. This CDR3 is 14 amino acids long. This CDR3 is CAISATQTNTEAFF. The DNA of the CDR3 is TGTGCCATCAGTGCGACACAGACGAACACTGAAGCTTTCTTT.

CDR3 sequence reads: CASSPGLAGVPDTQYF. CDR3 nucleotide sequence: TGTGCCAGCAGCCCCGGACTAGCGGGAGTCCCAGATACGCAGTATTTT. This sequence joins TRBV5-4 and TRBJ2-3, with TRBD2 identical over 13 bases. In germline, CDR1 is SGHNT, CDR2 YYREEE (reference sequence). V lost 4 bases, J lost 4 bases, and 6 bases stayed unmatched. The CDR3 has 16 amino acids.

The CDR3 here is CASSPVGRGLVSDEKLFF. Written as DNA, the CDR3 is TGTGCCAGCAGCCCAGTGGGCAGGGGGCTTGTGTCGGATGAAAAACTGTTTTTT. The rearrangement joins TRBV4-2 to TRBJ1-4; 8 bases align to TRBD1. This CDR3 region has 18 residues. With V trimmed by 4 bases and J by 6 bases, 16 bases remained unmatched. The V gene's germline CDR1 is LGHNA and CDR2 YNFKEQ.

This chain uses TRBV19 with TRBJ1-1; 7 bases fit TRBD1. Trimming cost V 4 bases and J 5 bases; bases outside gene matches: 4. This CDR3 spans 13 amino acids. The germline gives CDR1 LNHDA, CDR2 SQIVND (reference sequence). The CDR3 loop is CASSTQTGTEAFF. The CDR3 bases are TGTGCCAGTAGTACCCAGACAGGGACTGAAGCTTTCTTT.

On this clone itself: In the same sample, other DNA sequences code for this CDR3. CDR3 in amino acids: CASSYMNTEAFF. CDR3 DNA: TGTGCCAGTTCATACATGAACACTGAAGCTTTCTTT. This rearrangement joins TRBV19 to TRBJ1-1; D is uncertain. The CDR3 spans 12 residues. In germline, CDR1 is LNHDA, CDR2 SQIVND (reference sequence). Trimming cost V 8 bases and J 0 bases, with 7 bases left between them.

The sample holds one count of this clone. The chain recombines TRBV10-3 with TRBJ1-1; 8 bases agree with TRBD1. Looked up from germline, CDR1 is ENHRY and CDR2 is SYGVKD. V shed 7 bases and J 1 base; nucleotides not matched to a gene: 5. The CDR3 runs 14 residues. The CDR3 loop is CAINSGGWNTEAFF. In DNA form, the CDR3 reads TGTGCCATCAATTCAGGGGGCTGGAACACTGAAGCTTTCTTT.

V usage is TRBV5-4 and J usage is TRBJ1-5, with TRBD1 identical over 9 bases. With V trimmed by 4 bases and J by 2 bases, 4 bases remained unmatched. Germline CDR1 reads SGHNT; CDR2 reads YYREEE (reference sequence). The CDR3 loop spans 15 amino acids. CDR3 in DNA: TGTGCCAGCAGCGAGGGGACAGGGCGCAATCAGCCCCAGCATTTT. Protein product: CASSEGTGRNQPQHF.

There are a few counts of this clone. The chain employs TRBV4-1 and TRBJ1-2; D is perhaps TRBD1 (5 bases). V lost 1 base, J lost 2 bases, and 11 bases lay in between. From germline, CDR1 is MGHRA and CDR2 YSYEKL. This CDR3 is built from 15 residues. The CDR3 is CASSQGTTENYGYTF. The CDR3 DNA reads TGCGCCAGCAGCCAAGGGACGACAGAGAACTATGGCTACACCTTC.

The genes are TRBV7-6 and TRBJ2-7, with TRBD2 matching 7 bases. The germline CDR1 and CDR2 sequences are SGHVS and FNYEAQ. This CDR3 is built from 14 residues. V was pared by 3 bases and J by 6 bases, with 8 bases of the junction left unmatched. The CDR3 region is CASSLGGGPREQYF. CDR3 sequence (DNA): TGTGCCAGCAGCTTGGGCGGGGGTCCTCGCGAGCAGTACTTC.

The V gene is TRBV19, the J gene TRBJ1-2; D is uncertain. The V end was cut by 3 bases, the J end by 4 bases, with 15 bases between. This CDR3 has 15 residues. Germline V gene data show CDR1 as LNHDA and CDR2 as SQIVND (reference sequence). The DNA of the CDR3 is TGTGCCAGTAGTATTCACCCCAGACTCACCTATGGCTACACCTTC. Its protein is CASSIHPRLTYGYTF.

The rearrangement joins TRBV11-2 to TRBJ2-5; D possibly corresponds to TRBD2 (6 bases). The V gene's germline CDR1 is SGHAT and CDR2 FQNNGV. The CDR3 has 15 amino acids. The germline V and J ends were trimmed by 2 bases and 5 bases, with 15 bases remaining between them. CDR3 DNA: TGTGCCAGCAGCTTAAGACGGAGGGGCGGGGAGACCCAGTACTTC. Translated: CASSLRRRGGETQYF. The full variable domain, its missing parts supplied by reference TRBV11-2 and TRBJ2-5, is EAGVAQSPRYKIIEKRQSVAFWCNPISGHATLYWYQQILGQGPKLLIQFQNNGVVDDSQLPKDRFSAERLKGVDSTLKIQPAKLEDSAVYLCASSLRRRGGETQYFGPGTRLLVL.